This T cell receptor (beta chain) was captured by sequencing in a study of blood T cells in healthy people across ages. The germline CDR1 and CDR2 sequences are SQVTM and ANQGSEA. The CDR3 sequence is 15 residues long. The junction had 8 bases not matched to a gene; V was cut back by 0 bases and J by 5 bases. Next came a second PCR, run for about 7 to 11 cycles, which used a sample-barcoded 5' primer along with a J-beta primer mix. Each cDNA was tagged by a template-switch adaptor containing 12 random nucleotides. MiXCR, applied by TCRdb to the 5' RACE reads, yields one record per CDR3 protein. This sample carries 790,000 or so distinct CDR3 sequences, roughly three fifths of them seen once, and the ten largest clones take roughly 25%.

This TCR was recovered from a man aged 35 to 55 in good health. Sequencing input: blood. The chain combines TRBV29-1 with TRBJ1-2; 8 nucleotides line up with TRBD1. The CDR3 DNA reads TGCAGCGTTGAAGATCAGGACAGGGAGCTGTATGGCTACACCTTC. Translation gives CSVEDQDRELYGYTF.